This T cell receptor (beta chain) was obtained from a study of T cells in Graves' hyperthyroidism and ophthalmopathy. The table lists this clonotype with many counts. Amplification yielded TCR beta CDR3 regions, with RNA transcripts as the source. Primed by the HTBI set, a first-round RT-PCR was run on the TCR CDR3. TCRdb passed the multiplex PCR reads through MiXCR, listing each CDR3 protein once. There are roughly 500,000 distinct CDR3 sequences in the sample; more than 11% occur only once, and 5.8% lies in the top ten. V was trimmed by 3 bases and J by 6 bases, leaving 5 bases between them. CDR3 length: 11 amino acids. Each patient was aged 18 to 65 and had newly diagnosed hyperthyroidism of under 2 months' duration. Not enrolled were patients with uncontrolled infection, other autoimmune disease, pregnancy or lactation. Diagnostic assessment was based on clinical symptoms, serum thyroxine and TRAb, thyroid ultrasound and orbital computed tomography. Initially, at the first diagnosis of hyperthyroidism and before any ophthalmopathy symptoms, blood was sampled.

The sequenced sample was blood. The TCR originated in a woman aged 30 to 39 with Graves' hyperthyroidism that later progressed to Graves' ophthalmopathy. This chain connects TRBV12-3 or TRBV12-4 to TRBJ1-1; D not resolved. In DNA form, the CDR3 reads TGTGCCAGCAGTTTGGTGGCTGAAGCTTTCTTT. It yields the protein CASSLVAEAFF.